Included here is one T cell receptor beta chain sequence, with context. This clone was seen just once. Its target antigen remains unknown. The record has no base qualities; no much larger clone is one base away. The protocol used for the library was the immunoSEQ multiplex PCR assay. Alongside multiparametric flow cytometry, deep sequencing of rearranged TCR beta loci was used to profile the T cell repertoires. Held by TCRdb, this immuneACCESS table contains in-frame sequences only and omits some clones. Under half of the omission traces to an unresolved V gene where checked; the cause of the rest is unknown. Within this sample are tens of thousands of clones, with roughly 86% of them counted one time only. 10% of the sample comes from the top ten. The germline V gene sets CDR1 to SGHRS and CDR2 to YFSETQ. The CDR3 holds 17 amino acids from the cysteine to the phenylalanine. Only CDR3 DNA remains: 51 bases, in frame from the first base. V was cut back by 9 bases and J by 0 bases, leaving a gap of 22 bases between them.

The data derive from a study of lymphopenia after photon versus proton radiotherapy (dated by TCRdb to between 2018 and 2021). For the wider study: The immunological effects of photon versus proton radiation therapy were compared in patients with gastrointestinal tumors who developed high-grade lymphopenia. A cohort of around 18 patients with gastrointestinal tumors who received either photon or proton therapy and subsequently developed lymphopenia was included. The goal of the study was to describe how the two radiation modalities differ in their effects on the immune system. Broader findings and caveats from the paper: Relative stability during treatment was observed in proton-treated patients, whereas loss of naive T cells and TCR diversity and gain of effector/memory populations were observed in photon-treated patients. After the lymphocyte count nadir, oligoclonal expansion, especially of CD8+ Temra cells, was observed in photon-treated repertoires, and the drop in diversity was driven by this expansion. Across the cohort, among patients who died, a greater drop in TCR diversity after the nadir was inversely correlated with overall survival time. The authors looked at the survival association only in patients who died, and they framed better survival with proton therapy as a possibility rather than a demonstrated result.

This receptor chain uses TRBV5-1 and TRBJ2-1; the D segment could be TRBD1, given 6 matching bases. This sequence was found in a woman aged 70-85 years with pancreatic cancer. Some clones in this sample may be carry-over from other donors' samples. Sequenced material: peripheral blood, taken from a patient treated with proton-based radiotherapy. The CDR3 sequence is CATLKLPGASSYNEQFF. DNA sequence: TGCGCCACCCTTAAACTTCCAGGGGCGAGCTCCTACAATGAGCAGTTCTTC.